This is a list of T cell receptor beta chains from one sample in a study of persistence of HIV-infected CD4 T cells. The data were produced by immunoSEQ multiplex PCR, yet TCRdb's version contains in-frame clones alone and is incomplete. This repertoire shows around 35,000 clones, approximately 80% found once; its top ten account for approximately 1.6%. Their specific antigens are unknown. The starting material was CD4+ T cells sorted from PBMCs after roughly 18-hour stimulation, obtained from a patient who received antiretroviral therapy. These receptors all stem from an adult man with HIV who was CMV-seropositive. Each CDR3 is given with its conserved first and last residue. D genes are given only for firm matches. Only some rows state a clone size, as once, few, many or a class for expanded clones.

TRBJ2-2	once	TRBD2	16	TRBV4-1	CASSQVGGGDVGELFF	TGCGCCAGCAGCCAAGTTGGCGGGGGGGATGTCGGGGAGCTGTTTTTT
TRBJ1-5	-	-	12	TRBV28	CASSGLYQPQHF	TGTGCCAGCAGTGGATTATATCAGCCCCAGCATTTT
TRBJ1-6	-	TRBD1	15	TRBV2	CASSRDSLWNSPLHF	TGTGCCAGCAGTAGGGACAGTTTATGGAATTCACCCCTCCACTTT
TRBJ1-4	-	-	17	TRBV4-1	CASSLRTRGGTNEKLFF	TGCGCCAGCAGCTTACGGACCCGGGGCGGGACTAATGAAAAACTGTTTTTT
TRBJ1-3	-	TRBD1	14	TRBV27	CASSATGLGNTIYF	TGTGCCAGCAGTGCGACAGGGCTAGGAAACACCATATATTTT
TRBJ1-1	-	-	14	TRBV6-1	CASSESHRDTEAFF	TGTGCCAGCAGTGAAAGCCACAGGGACACTGAAGCTTTCTTT
TRBJ2-1	once	TRBD1	15	TRBV28	CACMWGQGSYNEQFF	TGTGCCTGCATGTGGGGACAGGGTTCGTACAATGAGCAGTTCTTC
TRBJ2-5	-	-	16	TRBV7-6	CASSLVGGGGTETQYF	TGTGCCAGCAGCTTAGTAGGGGGGGGAGGAACAGAGACCCAGTACTTC
TRBJ1-5	-	-	16	TRBV19	CASSMNIGLLDQPQHF	TGTGCCAGTAGTATGAATATCGGACTCTTAGATCAGCCCCAGCATTTT
TRBJ2-4	-	-	13	TRBV14	CASSEPPSDIQYF	TGTGCCAGCTCGGAACCTCCGTCGGACATTCAGTACTTC
TRBJ1-2	-	TRBD1	16	TRBV7-9	CASSLWDRGRGYGYTF	TGTGCCAGCAGCCTTTGGGACAGGGGGCGAGGCTATGGCTACACCTTC
TRBJ2-1	-	-	12	TRBV10-2	CASSEGWNEQFF	TGCGCCAGCAGTGAAGGATGGAATGAGCAGTTCTTC
TRBJ2-1	-	-	16	TRBV7-2	CASSYRKAGQYNEQFF	TGTGCCAGCAGCTACCGGAAAGCGGGACAATACAATGAGCAGTTCTTC
TRBJ1-2	few	TRBD1	13	TRBV4-1	CASSQTGQSGYTF	TGCGCCAGCAGCCAGACGGGACAGTCTGGCTACACCTTC
TRBJ1-6	-	-	13	TRBV13	CASSLGRSSPLHF	TGTGCCAGCAGCTTAGGTAGGAGTTCACCCCTCCACTTT
TRBJ1-5	-	-	14	TRBV19	CASSIQGTNQPQHF	TGTGCCAGTAGCATCCAAGGGACCAATCAGCCCCAGCATTTT
TRBJ1-5	-	TRBD1	15	TRBV12-5	CASGPGQATYQPQHF	TGTGCTAGTGGCCCGGGACAGGCGACCTATCAGCCCCAGCATTTT
TRBJ1-2	few	-	12	TRBV6-1	CASSEIDYGYTF	TGTGCCAGCAGTGAAATCGACTATGGCTACACCTTC
TRBJ1-1	-	-	14	TRBV6-5	CASRLPGGGSEAFF	TGTGCCAGCAGGCTGCCGGGGGGGGGTTCTGAAGCTTTCTTT
TRBJ1-3	-	-	17	TRBV5-1	CASSSAPGFNSGNTIYF	TGCGCCAGCAGCTCGGCCCCAGGATTTAACTCTGGAAACACCATATATTTT
TRBJ1-5	-	-	16	TRBV2	CASSEMEQRENQPQHF	TGTGCCAGCAGTGAGATGGAACAGCGCGAGAACCAGCCCCAGCATTTT
TRBJ2-1	-	-	13	TRBV6-5	CASSYSGPNEQFF	TGTGCCAGCAGTTACTCCGGGCCCAATGAGCAGTTCTTC
TRBJ2-1	few	-	13	TRBV24-1	CATEDRSYNEQFF	TGTGCCACCGAGGACAGATCCTACAATGAGCAGTTCTTC
TRBJ1-5	once	TRBD1	15	TRBV4-1	CASSRSDRGNQPQHF	TGCGCCAGCAGCCGTTCGGACAGGGGCAATCAGCCCCAGCATTTT
TRBJ1-1	-	TRBD1	16	TRBV5-4	CASSGPQGTGNTEAFF	TGTGCCAGCAGCGGTCCCCAGGGGACAGGGAACACTGAAGCTTTCTTT
TRBJ2-1	-	TRBD1	15	TRBV6-5	CASMPGTGAYNEQFF	TGTGCCAGCATGCCCGGGACAGGGGCCTACAATGAGCAGTTCTTC
TRBJ1-5	-	-	13	TRBV10-3	CATADSSNQPQHF	TGTGCCACCGCGGACAGTAGCAATCAGCCCCAGCATTTT
TRBJ1-3	-	TRBD1	18	TRBV6-1	CASSGDRGQGFGRNTIYF	TGTGCCAGCAGTGGGGACAGGGGGCAGGGGTTTGGCAGAAACACCATATATTTT
TRBJ1-1	-	TRBD1	14	TRBV7-8	CASSPGTANTEAFF	TGTGCCAGCAGCCCCGGGACAGCGAACACTGAAGCTTTCTTT
TRBJ1-1	-	-	13	TRBV5-5	CASSLVWGSEAFF	TGTGCCAGCAGCTTGGTATGGGGGAGTGAAGCTTTCTTT
TRBJ2-3	-	-	13	TRBV29-1	CSVSPSSTDTQYF	TGCAGCGTTTCTCCGAGTAGCACAGATACGCAGTATTTT
TRBJ2-7	-	TRBD2	15	TRBV6-5	CASSYSSGGLYEQYF	TGTGCCAGCAGTTACTCTAGCGGGGGGCTCTACGAGCAGTACTTC
TRBJ1-2	few	TRBD1	13	TRBV6-5	CASSIQGAQGYTF	TGTGCCAGCAGTATACAGGGGGCGCAGGGCTACACCTTC
TRBJ2-2	-	TRBD2	16	TRBV5-4	CASSSLAGADTGELFF	TGTGCCAGCAGCTCTTTAGCGGGGGCTGACACCGGGGAGCTGTTTTTT
TRBJ2-5	-	TRBD2	16	TRBV9	CASSVVAGGPRETQYF	TGTGCCAGCAGCGTTGTTGCGGGGGGGCCTAGAGAGACCCAGTACTTC
TRBJ2-1	-	TRBD2	15	TRBV14	CASSRLAGGYNEQFF	TGTGCCAGCAGCAGACTAGCGGGGGGTTACAATGAGCAGTTCTTC
TRBJ2-7	-	-	15	TRBV19	CASSIDLTTFYEQYF	TGTGCCAGTAGTATAGATTTAACGACCTTTTACGAGCAGTACTTC
TRBJ1-4	-	TRBD1	15	TRBV18	CASSPQGAANEKLFF	TGTGCCAGCTCACCCCAGGGGGCGGCTAATGAAAAACTGTTTTTT
TRBJ1-4	-	-	12	TRBV19	CASSDELEKLFF	TGTGCCAGTAGTGACGAACTTGAAAAACTGTTTTTT